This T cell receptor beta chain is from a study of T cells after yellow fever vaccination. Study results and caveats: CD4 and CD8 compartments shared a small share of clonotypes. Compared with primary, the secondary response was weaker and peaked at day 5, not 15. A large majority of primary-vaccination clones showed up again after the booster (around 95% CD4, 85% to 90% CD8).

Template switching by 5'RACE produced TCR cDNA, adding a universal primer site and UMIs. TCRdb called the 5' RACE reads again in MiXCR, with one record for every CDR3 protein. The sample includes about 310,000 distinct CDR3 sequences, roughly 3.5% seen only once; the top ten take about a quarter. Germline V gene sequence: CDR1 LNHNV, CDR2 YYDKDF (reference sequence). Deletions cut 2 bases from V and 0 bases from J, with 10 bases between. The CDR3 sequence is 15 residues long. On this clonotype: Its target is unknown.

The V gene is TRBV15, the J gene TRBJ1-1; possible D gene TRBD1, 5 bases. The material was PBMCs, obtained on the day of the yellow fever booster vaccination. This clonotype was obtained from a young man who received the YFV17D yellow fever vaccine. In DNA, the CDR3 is TGTGCCACCAGCAGAAGCCAGGGAATGAACACTGAAGCTTTCTTT. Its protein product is CATSRSQGMNTEAFF.